This record concerns one TCR beta chain sequence. Its matching antigen is unknown. This entry belongs to a study of Tregs in tolerant kidney transplant recipients. Whole-study results and caveats: Nucleotide sequences could not be compared across some patients' samples due to primer changes. In tolerant patients, donor-specific Tregs outgrew total Tregs, suggesting antigen-driven expansion. The small number of patients limits these findings pending further validation.

Assay used: immunoSEQ multiplex PCR; TCRdb lists only in-frame clones, some missing. The sample shows approximately 93,000 clones, under 95% of them seen only once. Trimming removed 3 bases from V and 8 bases from J, with 11 bases in between. This CDR3 is built from 12 residues. This receptor was obtained from a human donor who received a combined kidney and bone marrow transplant. The rearrangement uses TRBV5-3 and TRBJ1-2, with D hard to call. TRBV5-3 is given ORF status, its function remaining uncertain. The source material was CD4+ T cells from blood, sampled before the transplant. This chain's CDR3 is CARSSTWVGYTF. The CDR3 DNA reads as TGTGCCAGAAGCTCGACTTGGGTCGGCTACACCTTC.